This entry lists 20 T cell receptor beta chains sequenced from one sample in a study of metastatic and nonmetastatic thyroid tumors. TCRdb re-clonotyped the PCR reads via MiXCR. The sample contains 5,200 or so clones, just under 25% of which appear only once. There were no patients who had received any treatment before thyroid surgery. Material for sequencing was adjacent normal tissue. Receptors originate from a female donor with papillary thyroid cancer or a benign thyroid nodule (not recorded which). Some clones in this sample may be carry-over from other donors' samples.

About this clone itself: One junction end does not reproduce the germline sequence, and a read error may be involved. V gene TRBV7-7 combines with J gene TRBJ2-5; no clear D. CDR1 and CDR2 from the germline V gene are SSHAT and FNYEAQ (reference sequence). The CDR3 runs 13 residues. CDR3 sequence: CASSFFLGETQYF. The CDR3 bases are TGTGCTAGCAGCTTTTTCCTGGGAGAGACCCAGTACTTC. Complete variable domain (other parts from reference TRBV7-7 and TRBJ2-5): GAGVSQSPRYKVTKRGQDVTLRCDPISSHATLYWYQQALGQGPEFLTYFNYEAQPDKSGLPSDRFSAERPEGSISTLTIQRTEQRDSAMYRCASSFFLGETQYFGPGTRLLVL.

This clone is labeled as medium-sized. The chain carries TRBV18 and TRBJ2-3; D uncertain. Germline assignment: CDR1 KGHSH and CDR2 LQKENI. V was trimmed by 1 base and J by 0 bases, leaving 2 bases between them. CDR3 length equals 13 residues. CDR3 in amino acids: CASSPHSTDTQYF. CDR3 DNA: TGTGCCAGCTCACCACACAGCACAGATACGCAGTATTTT.

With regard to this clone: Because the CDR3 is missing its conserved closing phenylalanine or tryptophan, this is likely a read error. CDR3 DNA sequence: TGTGCCAGCAGTAACTCGAAGATACCTCACGATCAGTACTGC. Residues: CASSNSKIPHDQYC. V usage is TRBV6-5 and J usage is TRBJ2-7; D gene unclear. The CDR3 has 14 amino acids. CDR1 MNHEY and CDR2 SVGAGI come from the germline V gene.

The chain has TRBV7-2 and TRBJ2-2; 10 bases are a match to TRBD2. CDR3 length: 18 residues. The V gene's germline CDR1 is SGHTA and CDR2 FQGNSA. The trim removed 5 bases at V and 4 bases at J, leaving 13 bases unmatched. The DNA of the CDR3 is TGTGCCAGCAGCCCGGGGCGGACTAGCGGCTTTGTCACCGGGGAGCTGTTTTTT. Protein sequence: CASSPGRTSGFVTGELFF. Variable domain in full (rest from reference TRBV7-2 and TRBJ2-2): GAGVSQSPSNKVTEKGKDVELRCDPISGHTALYWYRQSLGQGLEFLIYFQGNSAPDKSGLPSDRFSAERTGGSVSTLTIQRTQQEDSAVYLCASSPGRTSGFVTGELFFGEGSRLTVL.

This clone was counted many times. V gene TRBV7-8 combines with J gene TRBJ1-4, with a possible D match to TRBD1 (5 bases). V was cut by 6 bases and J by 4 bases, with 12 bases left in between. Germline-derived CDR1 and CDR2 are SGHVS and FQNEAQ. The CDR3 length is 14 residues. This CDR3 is CASRQGRNNEKLFF. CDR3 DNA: TGTGCCAGCAGGCAGGGCCGTAATAATGAAAAACTGTTTTTT.

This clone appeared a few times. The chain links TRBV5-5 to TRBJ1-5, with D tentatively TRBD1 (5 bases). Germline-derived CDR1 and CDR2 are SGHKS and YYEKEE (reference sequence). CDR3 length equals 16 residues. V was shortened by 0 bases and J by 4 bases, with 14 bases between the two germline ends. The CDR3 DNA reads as TGTGCCAGCAGCTTGGGGCCAGGGTACAAGAATCAGCCCCAGCATTTT. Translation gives CASSLGPGYKNQPQHF.

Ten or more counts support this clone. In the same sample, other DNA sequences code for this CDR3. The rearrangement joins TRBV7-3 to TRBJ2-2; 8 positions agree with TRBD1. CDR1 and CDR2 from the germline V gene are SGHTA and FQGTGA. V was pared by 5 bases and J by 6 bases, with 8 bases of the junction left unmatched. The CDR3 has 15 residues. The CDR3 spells CASSVATGEAGELFF. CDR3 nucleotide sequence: TGTGCCAGCAGCGTAGCGACAGGGGAGGCCGGGGAGCTGTTTTTT. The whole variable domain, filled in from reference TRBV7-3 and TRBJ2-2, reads GAGVSQTPSNKVTEKGKYVELRCDPISGHTALYWYRQSLGQGPEFLIYFQGTGAADDSGLPNDRFFAVRPEGSVSTLKIQRTERGDSAVYLCASSVATGEAGELFFGEGSRLTVL.

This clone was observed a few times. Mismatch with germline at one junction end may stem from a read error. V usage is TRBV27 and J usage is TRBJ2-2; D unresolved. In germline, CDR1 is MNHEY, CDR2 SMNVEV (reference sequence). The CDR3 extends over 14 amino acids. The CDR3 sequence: CASNLMLGTGELFF. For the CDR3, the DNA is TGTGCTAGCAATTTAATGTTGGGGACCGGGGAGCTGTTTTTT.

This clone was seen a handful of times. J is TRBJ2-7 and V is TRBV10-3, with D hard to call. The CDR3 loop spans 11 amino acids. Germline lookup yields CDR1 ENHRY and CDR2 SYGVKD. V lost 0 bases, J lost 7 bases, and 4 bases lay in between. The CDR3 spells CAISESAEQYF. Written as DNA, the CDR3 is TGTGCCATCAGTGAGTCCGCAGAGCAGTACTTC.

CDR3 loop: CASRNQGGTAEQYF. The CDR3 DNA reads TGTGCCAGCAGAAACCAAGGGGGGACAGCCGAGCAGTACTTC. The gene calls are TRBV6-1 and TRBJ2-7; TRBD1 is a possible D gene (7 bases). In germline, CDR1 is MNHNS, CDR2 SASEGT. The CDR3 runs to 14 residues. V shed 6 bases and J shed 6 bases, with 18 bases lying between them.

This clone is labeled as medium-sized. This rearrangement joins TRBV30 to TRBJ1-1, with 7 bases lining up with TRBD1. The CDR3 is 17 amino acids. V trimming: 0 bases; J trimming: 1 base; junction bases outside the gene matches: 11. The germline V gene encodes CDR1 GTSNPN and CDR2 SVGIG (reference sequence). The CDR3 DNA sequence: TGTGCCTGGAGTGTACCCCCAAGACAGGGCGCGAACACTGAAGCTTTCTTT. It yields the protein CAWSVPPRQGANTEAFF.

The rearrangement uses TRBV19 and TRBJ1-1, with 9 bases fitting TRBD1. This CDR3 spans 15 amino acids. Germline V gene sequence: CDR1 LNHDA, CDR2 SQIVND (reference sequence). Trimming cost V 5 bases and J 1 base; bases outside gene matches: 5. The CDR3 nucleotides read TGTGCCAGTAGTTCCGCGACAGGGGGGAACACTGAAGCTTTCTTT. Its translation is CASSSATGGNTEAFF.

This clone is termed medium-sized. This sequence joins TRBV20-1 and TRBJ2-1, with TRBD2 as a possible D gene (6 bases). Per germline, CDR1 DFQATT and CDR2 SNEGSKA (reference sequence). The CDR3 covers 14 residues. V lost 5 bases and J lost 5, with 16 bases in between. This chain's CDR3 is CSAPGTGQHNEQFF. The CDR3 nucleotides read TGCAGTGCTCCCGGGACTGGCCAACACAATGAGCAGTTCTTC.

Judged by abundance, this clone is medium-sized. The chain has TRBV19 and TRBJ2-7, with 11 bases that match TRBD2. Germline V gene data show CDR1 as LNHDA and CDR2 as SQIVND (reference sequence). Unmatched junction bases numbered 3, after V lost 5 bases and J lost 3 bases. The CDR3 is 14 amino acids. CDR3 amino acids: CASSQTSGVYEQYF. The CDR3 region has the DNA TGTGCCAGTAGTCAGACTAGCGGGGTCTACGAGCAGTACTTC.

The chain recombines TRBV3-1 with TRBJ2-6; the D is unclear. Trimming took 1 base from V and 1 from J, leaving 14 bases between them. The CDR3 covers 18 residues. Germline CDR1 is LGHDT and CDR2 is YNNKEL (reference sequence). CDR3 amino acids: CASSQAVGSLSGANVLTF. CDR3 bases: TGTGCCAGCAGCCAAGCGGTCGGTTCACTGTCTGGGGCCAACGTCCTGACTTTC. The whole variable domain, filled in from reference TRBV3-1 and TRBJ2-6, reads DTAVSQTPKYLVTQMGNDKSIKCEQNLGHDTMYWYKQDSKKFLKIMFSYNNKELIINETVPNRFSPKSPDKAHLNLHINSLELGDSAVYFCASSQAVGSLSGANVLTFGAGSRLTVL.

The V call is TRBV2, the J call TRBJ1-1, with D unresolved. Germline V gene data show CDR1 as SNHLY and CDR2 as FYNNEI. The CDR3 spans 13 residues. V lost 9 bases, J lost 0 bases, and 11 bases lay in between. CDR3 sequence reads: CASVTPLNTEAFF. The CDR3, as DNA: TGTGCCAGTGTGACTCCTCTGAACACTGAAGCTTTCTTT.

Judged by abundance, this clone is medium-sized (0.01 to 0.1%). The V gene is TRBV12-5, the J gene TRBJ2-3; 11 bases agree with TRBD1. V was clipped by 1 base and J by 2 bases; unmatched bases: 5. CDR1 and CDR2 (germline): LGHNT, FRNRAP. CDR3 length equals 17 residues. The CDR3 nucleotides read TGTGCTAGTGGTTTGGACGGGACAGGGGGTTTCACAGATACGCAGTATTTT. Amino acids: CASGLDGTGGFTDTQYF.

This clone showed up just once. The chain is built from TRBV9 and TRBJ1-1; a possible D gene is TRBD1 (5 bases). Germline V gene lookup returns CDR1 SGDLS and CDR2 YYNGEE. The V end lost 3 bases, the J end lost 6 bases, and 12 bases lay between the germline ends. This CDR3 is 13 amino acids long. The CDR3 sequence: CASSAEDNSEAFF. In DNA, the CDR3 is TGTGCCAGCAGCGCTGAGGACAATTCTGAAGCTTTCTTT.

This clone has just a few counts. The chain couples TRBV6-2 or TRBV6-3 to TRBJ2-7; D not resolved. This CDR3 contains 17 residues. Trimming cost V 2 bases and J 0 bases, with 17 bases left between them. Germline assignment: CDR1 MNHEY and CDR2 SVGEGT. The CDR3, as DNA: TGTGCCAGCAGTTACCCCTCGGTCGCAGAAAGCTCCTACGAGCAGTACTTC. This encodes CASSYPSVAESSYEQYF.

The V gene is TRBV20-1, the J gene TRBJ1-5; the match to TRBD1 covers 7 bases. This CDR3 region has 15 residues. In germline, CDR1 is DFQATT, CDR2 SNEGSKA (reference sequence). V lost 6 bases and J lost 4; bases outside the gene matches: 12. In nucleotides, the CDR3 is TGCAGTGCGGTTAGACAGGGAGAATTGAATCAGCCCCAGCATTTT. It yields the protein CSAVRQGELNQPQHF.